This T cell receptor beta chain was sequenced in a study of blood T cell repertoires in COVID-19. V was pared by 4 bases and J by 4 bases, with 6 bases of the junction left unmatched. Germline CDR1 LNHDA, CDR2 SQIVND (reference sequence). The CDR3 consists of 14 residues. Here immunoSEQ multiplex PCR was the method, and the copy in TCRdb shows in-frame clones only, minus some. Among about 250,000 clones, more than 80% were seen once, and the ten largest hold under 2.5%. Recovered Cohort 3 donors showed two negative PCRs, clearance, or symptom resolution. The source of this sequence is a woman between 18 and 29 years old who had recovered from COVID-19. The chain combines TRBV19 with TRBJ2-5; TRBD2 agrees at 7 bases. Sequencing was carried out using PBMCs or T cells enriched from blood (not recorded which). This CDR3 reads CASSNRGRGETQYF. Here the CDR3 DNA reads TGTGCCAGTAGTAACCGGGGGAGGGGAGAGACCCAGTACTTC.